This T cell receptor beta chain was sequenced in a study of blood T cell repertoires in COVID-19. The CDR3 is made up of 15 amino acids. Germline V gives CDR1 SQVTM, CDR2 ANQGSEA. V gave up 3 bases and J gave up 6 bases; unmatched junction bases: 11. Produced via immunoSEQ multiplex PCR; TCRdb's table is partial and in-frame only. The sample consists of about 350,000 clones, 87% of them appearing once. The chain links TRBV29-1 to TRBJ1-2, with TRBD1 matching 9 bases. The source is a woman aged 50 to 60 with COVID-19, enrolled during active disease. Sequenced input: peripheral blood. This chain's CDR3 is CSVEGLGTGFNGYTF. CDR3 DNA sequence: TGCAGCGTTGAGGGGTTGGGGACAGGGTTCAATGGCTACACCTTC.